This T cell receptor beta chain was recorded in a study of spatial heterogeneity in lung cancer. As for this clonotype: Its matching antigen is unknown.

Findings of the study overall: Counts of expanded intratumoral alpha and beta TCRs tracked tumor mutation counts.

Sample time point: sample taken at primary tumor resection. The donors were approximately 70 patients with non-small cell lung cancer that was early-stage and untreated. TCRdb analysed the 5' RACE reads with MiXCR anew, one entry per CDR3 protein. The sample includes around 100,000 distinct CDR3 sequences, nearly 4.5% of them seen just once. The specimen was lung tumor tissue, collected at surgery. The receptor was derived from a male donor with early-stage non-small cell lung cancer.

As DNA, the CDR3 is TGTGCCAGCAGCTTAAATCTTGGAGGTTCGCCGAGGGCCAACGTCCTGACTTTC. Amino acids: CASSLNLGGSPRANVLTF. The genes are TRBV11-2 and TRBJ2-6; D might be TRBD2 (5 bases). The CDR3 contains 18 residues. Deletions cut 2 bases from V and 5 bases from J, with 19 bases between. Germline assignment: CDR1 SGHAT and CDR2 FQNNGV.